Listed below are T cell receptor beta chains from one sample, sequenced in a study of radiotherapy plus CTLA-4 blockade in lung cancer. The table came from immunoSEQ multiplex PCR; TCRdb's copy has only in-frame clones and leaves some out. The top ten clones hold 6% to 7.5% of a sample with roughly 58,000 clones, approximately 84% of them seen once. The sample was peripheral blood, taken from a patient treated with radiotherapy plus ipilimumab. The source of these receptors is a human donor with non-small cell lung cancer whose response to radiotherapy plus ipilimumab could not be evaluated. The CDR3 runs from the conserved cysteine through the conserved F or W. A D gene is named only where the DNA matches it firmly. Clone size is shown for a subset of rows, as once, few, many or a class of expanded clone.

CDR3 length	clone size	V gene	J gene	D gene	CDR3 protein	CDR3 DNA
14	few	TRBV5-6	TRBJ2-7	TRBD1	CASSSETGGYEQYF	TGTGCCAGCAGCTCCGAGACAGGGGGGTACGAGCAGTACTTC
14	few	TRBV5-5	TRBJ2-7	TRBD1	CASSLEDRGYEQYF	TGTGCCAGCAGCTTGGAGGACAGGGGCTACGAGCAGTACTTC
14	NA	TRBV11-3	TRBJ1-1	TRBD1	CASSPSQGATEAFF	TGTGCCAGCAGCCCCTCACAGGGGGCCACTGAAGCTTTCTTT
13	NA	TRBV28	TRBJ2-5	NA	CAAGLAVEETQYF	TGTGCCGCGGGGCTAGCAGTTGAAGAGACCCAGTACTTC
11	NA	TRBV19	TRBJ1-2	NA	CASTDIYGYTF	TGTGCCAGTACGGACATCTATGGCTACACCTTC
19	NA	TRBV4-3	TRBJ1-2	TRBD1	CASSQAGGPNTGDNYGYTF	TGCGCCAGCAGCCAAGCAGGGGGACCTAATACAGGAGATAACTATGGCTACACCTTC
9	NA	TRBV20-1	TRBJ1-2	NA	CSASYGYTF	TGCAGTGCTTCATATGGCTACACCTTC
15	NA	TRBV6-1	TRBJ2-5	NA	CASSLSRDTGETQYF	TGTGCCAGCAGTCTCTCCCGGGACACGGGAGAGACCCAGTACTTC
16	NA	TRBV7-2	TRBJ1-6	NA	CASSPTAKQYNSPLHF	TGTGCCAGCAGTCCTACAGCCAAACAATATAATTCACCCCTCCACTTT
12	NA	TRBV27	TRBJ1-4	NA	CASSGPNEKLFF	TGTGCCAGCAGTGGGCCGAATGAAAAACTGTTTTTT
15	NA	TRBV4-1	TRBJ1-1	NA	CASSQGHSQNTEAFF	TGCGCCAGCAGCCAAGGTCACTCCCAGAACACTGAAGCTTTCTTT
15	NA	TRBV19	TRBJ1-3	NA	CASSPTGDSGNTIYF	TGTGCCAGTAGTCCCACCGGGGACTCTGGAAACACCATATATTTT
15	NA	TRBV5-3	TRBJ2-7	NA	CASEHGRSESYEQYF	TGTGCCTCAGAACATGGAAGGTCGGAGTCCTACGAGCAGTACTTC
13	NA	TRBV28	TRBJ2-3	TRBD1	CASRLGQEDTQYF	TGTGCCAGCAGGTTGGGACAGGAGGATACGCAGTATTTT
15	NA	TRBV5-6	TRBJ1-5	TRBD1	CASRGRDRPNQPQHF	TGTGCCAGCAGAGGTCGGGACAGACCAAATCAGCCCCAGCATTTT
17	NA	TRBV19	TRBJ1-1	TRBD1	CASSIPGTGFSNTEAFF	TGTGCCAGTAGTATTCCCGGGACAGGGTTTTCGAACACTGAAGCTTTCTTT
14	few	TRBV11-2	TRBJ2-5	NA	CASSLGTGLETQYF	TGTGCCAGCAGCTTAGGTACTGGACTAGAGACCCAGTACTTC